The rows below give T cell receptor beta chains drawn from one sample of a study of blood T cell repertoires in COVID-19. Using immunoSEQ multiplex PCR, the repertoire was profiled, and TCRdb retains in-frame clones only, with some absent. The data show a few hundred thousand clones, roughly 87% seen once. The sequencing input was peripheral blood. The receptors originated from a woman aged 50 to 60 who had recovered from COVID-19. Both conserved end residues are part of each CDR3. D genes are given only for firm matches. Not every row has a clone size; where given, it reads once, few, many or a size class.

J gene: TRBJ2-1; V gene: TRBV27; D gene: TRBD2; clone size: NA; CDR3 protein: CASSLTLAGAYNEQFF; CDR3 DNA: TGTGCCAGCAGTCTCACTCTAGCGGGAGCTTACAATGAGCAGTTCTTC
J gene: TRBJ1-1; V gene: TRBV9; D gene: NA; clone size: NA; CDR3 protein: CASSGRGGRDTEAFF; CDR3 DNA: TGTGCCAGCAGCGGTAGGGGGGGCAGGGACACTGAAGCTTTCTTT
J gene: TRBJ2-1; V gene: TRBV27; D gene: TRBD2; clone size: NA; CDR3 protein: CASSLWGLAGEQFF; CDR3 DNA: TGTGCCAGCAGTTTATGGGGACTAGCGGGAGAGCAGTTCTTC
J gene: TRBJ2-3; V gene: TRBV11-1; D gene: NA; clone size: NA; CDR3 protein: CASSAGTPGTDTQYF; CDR3 DNA: TGTGCCAGCAGCGCCGGGACTCCCGGCACAGATACGCAGTATTTT
J gene: TRBJ1-5; V gene: TRBV24-1; D gene: NA; clone size: NA; CDR3 protein: CATSDFSSNQPQHF; CDR3 DNA: TGTGCCACCAGTGATTTCAGTAGCAATCAGCCCCAGCATTTT
J gene: TRBJ2-5; V gene: TRBV7-2; D gene: TRBD2; clone size: NA; CDR3 protein: CASSLQRGGPETQYF; CDR3 DNA: TGTGCCAGCAGCTTACAGCGGGGGGGCCCGGAGACCCAGTACTTC
J gene: TRBJ1-4; V gene: TRBV14; D gene: NA; clone size: NA; CDR3 protein: CASSLQAPVATNEKLFF; CDR3 DNA: TGTGCCAGCAGCCTCCAGGCCCCCGTTGCAACTAATGAAAAACTGTTTTTT
J gene: TRBJ2-3; V gene: TRBV29-1; D gene: NA; clone size: NA; CDR3 protein: CSVAQGRDTQYF; CDR3 DNA: TGCAGCGTTGCACAGGGAAGAGATACGCAGTATTTT
J gene: TRBJ1-5; V gene: TRBV28; D gene: TRBD1; clone size: NA; CDR3 protein: CASSQDRGGWSNQPQHF; CDR3 DNA: TGTGCCAGCAGTCAGGACAGGGGGGGATGGAGCAATCAGCCCCAGCATTTT
J gene: TRBJ2-7; V gene: TRBV13; D gene: TRBD2; clone size: NA; CDR3 protein: CASSRRLAGRQYF; CDR3 DNA: TGTGCCAGCAGTCGTAGACTAGCGGGGAGGCAGTACTTC
J gene: TRBJ2-7; V gene: TRBV6-2/TRBV6-3; D gene: NA; clone size: NA; CDR3 protein: CASSYKLGPPYEQYF; CDR3 DNA: TGTGCCAGCAGTTATAAGTTGGGCCCTCCCTACGAGCAGTACTTC
J gene: TRBJ1-1; V gene: TRBV7-8; D gene: NA; clone size: once; CDR3 protein: CASSLVVGAVPHTEAFF; CDR3 DNA: TGTGCCAGCAGCTTAGTTGTAGGTGCGGTCCCCCACACTGAAGCTTTCTTT
J gene: TRBJ1-6; V gene: TRBV27; D gene: NA; clone size: few; CDR3 protein: CASSVTGITYNSPLHF; CDR3 DNA: TGTGCCAGCAGTGTTACAGGGATTACCTATAATTCACCCCTCCACTTT
J gene: TRBJ2-1; V gene: TRBV5-1; D gene: TRBD2; clone size: few; CDR3 protein: CASNLAGYNEQFF; CDR3 DNA: TGCGCCAGCAACCTAGCGGGTTACAATGAGCAGTTCTTC
J gene: TRBJ1-1; V gene: TRBV2; D gene: NA; clone size: NA; CDR3 protein: CASSQDGGYVEAFF; CDR3 DNA: TGTGCCAGCAGCCAAGACGGCGGGTATGTTGAAGCTTTCTTT
J gene: TRBJ2-1; V gene: TRBV18; D gene: TRBD2; clone size: NA; CDR3 protein: CASSREDGWEQFF; CDR3 DNA: TGTGCCAGCTCCCGGGAGGACGGTTGGGAGCAGTTCTTC
J gene: TRBJ1-2; V gene: TRBV2; D gene: NA; clone size: NA; CDR3 protein: CASSGIEQNPYGYTF; CDR3 DNA: TGTGCCAGCAGTGGAATAGAACAGAACCCCTATGGCTACACCTTC